The rows below give T cell receptor beta chains drawn from one sample of a study of shared clonotypes between healthy human individuals. Clones were read by immunoSEQ multiplex PCR, and TCRdb kept only the in-frame ones, dropping some. In the table there are a few million clones, more than 85% of which are singletons. Sequencing used naive CD4+ T cells from PBMCs. The source of these receptors is a man in his late teens or twenties in good health. Some clones in this sample may be carry-over from other donors' samples. CDR3s include the opening cysteine and the closing phenylalanine or tryptophan. Each record gives: V gene, J gene, CDR3 protein.

V gene: TRBV27
J gene: TRBJ1-1
CDR3 protein: CASSLSTRNTEAFF

V gene: TRBV7-2
J gene: TRBJ1-5
CDR3 protein: CASSLEAGRNQPQHF

V gene: TRBV27
J gene: TRBJ1-1
CDR3 protein: CASSLSTGLNTEAFF

V gene: TRBV12-2
J gene: TRBJ1-2
CDR3 protein: CASRIGVEDYGYTF

V gene: TRBV29-1
J gene: TRBJ1-3
CDR3 protein: CSARNSGNTIYF

V gene: TRBV9
J gene: TRBJ2-2
CDR3 protein: CASSVEGGSGELFF

V gene: TRBV28
J gene: TRBJ2-4
CDR3 protein: CASHGPRPNIQYF

V gene: TRBV29-1
J gene: TRBJ2-3
CDR3 protein: CSVGGPTGTDTQYF

V gene: TRBV4-1
J gene: TRBJ2-3
CDR3 protein: CASSRGRDGTDTQYF

V gene: TRBV13
J gene: TRBJ2-3
CDR3 protein: CASSSRVSADTQYF

V gene: TRBV14
J gene: TRBJ1-2
CDR3 protein: CASSQGRRQINGYTF

V gene: TRBV6-1
J gene: TRBJ1-4
CDR3 protein: CASSDRSVLGEKLFF

V gene: TRBV28
J gene: TRBJ1-4
CDR3 protein: CASQKILFRKGRHEKLFF

V gene: TRBV7-9
J gene: TRBJ2-2
CDR3 protein: CASSLLRGTGELFF

V gene: TRBV6-1
J gene: TRBJ2-5
CDR3 protein: CASSERLRLNQETQYF